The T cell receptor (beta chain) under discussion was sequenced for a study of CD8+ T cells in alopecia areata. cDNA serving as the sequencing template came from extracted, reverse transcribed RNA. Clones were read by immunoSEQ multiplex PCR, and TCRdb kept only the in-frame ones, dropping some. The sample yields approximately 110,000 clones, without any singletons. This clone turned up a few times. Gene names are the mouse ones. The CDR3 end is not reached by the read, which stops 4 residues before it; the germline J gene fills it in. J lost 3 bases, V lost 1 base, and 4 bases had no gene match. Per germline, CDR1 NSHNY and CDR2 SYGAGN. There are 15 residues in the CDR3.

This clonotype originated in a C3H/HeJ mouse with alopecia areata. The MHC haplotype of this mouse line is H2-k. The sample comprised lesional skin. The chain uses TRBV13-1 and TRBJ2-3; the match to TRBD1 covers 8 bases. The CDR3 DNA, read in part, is TGTGCCAGCAGTGATTCCAGGGGGCGAGCAGAA. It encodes CASSDSRGRAE. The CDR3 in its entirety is CASSDSRGRAETLYF.